This T cell receptor beta chain was found in a study of cytomegalovirus exposure and HLA in healthy donors. Study context: Out of 150 million to 200 million T cells, an earlier analysis found fewer than 140 million unique TCR beta sequences in total. Study results and limitations: There were three CMV-associated chains whose specificity for CMV antigens was confirmed in vitro. Among immune exposure information, only CMV serostatus was available. Approximately 17,000 TCR beta sequences were associated with HLA alleles at 0.05 false discovery rate in a later analysis.

This clone was seen once. Its matching antigen is unknown. Both 60 Vbeta primers and 13 Jbeta primers went into the PCR. Assay: immunoSEQ multiplex PCR; the TCRdb copy retains only in-frame clones and omits some. The top ten hold 2.5% to 3% of the sample, which has under 200,000 clones, approximately 59% seen once. The germline V and J ends were trimmed by 2 bases and 1 base, with 10 bases remaining between them. Germline V gene sequence: CDR1 SGDLS, CDR2 YYNGEE. The CDR3 runs 14 residues. The V gene is TRBV9, the J gene TRBJ2-7; tentatively, D is TRBD2 (5 bases). Sample: PBMCs. This receptor was taken from a man aged 40-55 years in good health and CMV-seronegative. In DNA form, the CDR3 reads TGTGCCAGCAGCGTGAATTGGGAGTCCTACGAGCAGTACTTC. Its translation: CASSVNWESYEQYF.